This T cell receptor (beta chain) is drawn from a study of Ad26.COV2.S vaccination and SARS-CoV-2 variants. Study outcomes and limitations: Measurement of non-spike TCR breadth gave similar results in vaccine and placebo recipients.

The data were produced by immunoSEQ multiplex PCR, yet TCRdb's version contains in-frame clones alone and is incomplete. The sample lists hundreds of thousands of clones, around 87% occurring once. The sample's treatment: approximately 18 received Ad26.COV2.S at low or high dose, single or two shots; roughly five received placebo; per-sample allocation not given. The samples were gathered on day 63 after the first injection of vaccine or placebo. As for this clone: Its cognate antigen is unknown.

The germline V gene encodes CDR1 MNHNS and CDR2 SASEGT. The CDR3 length is 16 residues. With 2 bases removed from V and 0 bases from J, the gap between germline ends came to 13 bases. This specimen consisted of peripheral blood, obtained in a trial of Ad26.COV2.S vaccine versus placebo. V usage is TRBV6-1 and J usage is TRBJ1-1; D remains ambiguous. The sequence came from a person aged 18-60 years who received the Ad26.COV2.S COVID-19 vaccine or a placebo. DNA for the CDR3: TGTGCCAGCAGTGAAATAGTGGCAGAGCTGAACACTGAAGCTTTCTTT. Protein sequence: CASSEIVAELNTEAFF.